The TCR beta chain described here comes from a study of T cell repertoires in cytomegalovirus infection. Study summary: CMV epitopes in the study were HLA-C-restricted (recently identified) and HLA-B-restricted (well studied). CMV infection plus the matching HLA type was flagged by public TCR beta signatures.

Findings of the study overall: Cumulative frequency (of public TCR beta family members) identified carriers of CMV plus the relevant HLA. Clonotypes of TCR beta that were HLA-C-restricted and CMV-specific dominated the ex vivo response.

This clonotype is medium-sized in the sample. What it binds is unknown. The CDR3 has 13 residues. Germline CDR1 reads SGHVS; CDR2 reads FNYEAQ. Trimming stripped 6 bases from V and 1 base from J, with 8 bases between. Each CDR3 protein gets one entry after TCRdb re-called the reads with MiXCR. The sample contains 700,000 to 900,000 distinct CDR3 sequences, 25% to 35% of which appear only once. This TCR came from a human donor in good health (CMV status not recorded). Some clones in this sample may be carry-over from other donors' samples. The chain has TRBV7-6 and TRBJ2-3; D remains unclear. The sequenced sample was cultured CD8+ T cells from PBMCs, obtained from culture after CMV antigen stimulation. CDR3 in DNA: TGTGCCAGCAGACCCCTAGGCACAGATACGCAGTATTTT. Amino acids: CASRPLGTDTQYF.